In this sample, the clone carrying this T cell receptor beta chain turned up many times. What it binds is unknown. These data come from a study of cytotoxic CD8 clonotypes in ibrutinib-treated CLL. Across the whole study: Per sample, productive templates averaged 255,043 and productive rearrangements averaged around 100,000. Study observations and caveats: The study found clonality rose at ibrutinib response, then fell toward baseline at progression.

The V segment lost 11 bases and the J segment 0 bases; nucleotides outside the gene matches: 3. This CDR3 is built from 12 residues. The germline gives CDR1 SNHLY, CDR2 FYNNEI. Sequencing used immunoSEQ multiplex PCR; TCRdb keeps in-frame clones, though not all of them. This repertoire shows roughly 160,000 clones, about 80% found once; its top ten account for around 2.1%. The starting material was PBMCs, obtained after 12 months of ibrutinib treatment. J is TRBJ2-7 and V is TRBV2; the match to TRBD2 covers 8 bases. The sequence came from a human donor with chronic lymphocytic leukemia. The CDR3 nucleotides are TGTGCCCTACGGGGGGGCTCCTACGAGCAGTACTTC. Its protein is CALRGGSYEQYF. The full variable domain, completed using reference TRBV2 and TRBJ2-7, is EPEVTQTPSHQVTQMGQEVILRCVPISNHLYFYWYRQILGQKVEFLVSFYNNEISEKSEIFDDQFSVERPDGSNFTLKIRSTKLEDSAMYFCALRGGSYEQYFGPGTRLTVT.